The 14 T cell receptor beta chains in this list originate from one sample, sequenced in a study of shared clonotypes between healthy human individuals. CD45RO-negative cells were positively selected for CCR7, leaving out terminally differentiated effector memory CD45RA+ cells. Profiling relied on immunoSEQ multiplex PCR, and the TCRdb table lists in-frame clones only, not all of them. This sample has about 2.2 million clones, with over 85% found just once. Sequenced: naive CD8+ T cells from PBMCs. The receptors shown here come from a man aged 18 to 35 in good health. Some clones in this sample may be carry-over from other donors' samples.

The V call is TRBV7-2, the J call TRBJ2-1; 7 positions match TRBD2. Germline V gene sequence: CDR1 SGHTA, CDR2 FQGNSA. Trimming at V came to 1 base and at J to 6 bases, leaving 6 bases not matched to a gene. CDR3 length: 15 residues. The CDR3 nucleotides are TGTGCCAGCAGCTTAGAATTAGCGGGCATCAATGAGCAGTTCTTC. It codes for CASSLELAGINEQFF. The full variable domain, in which reference TRBV7-2 and TRBJ2-1 provide the parts outside the CDR3, is GAGVSQSPSNKVTEKGKDVELRCDPISGHTALYWYRQSLGQGLEFLIYFQGNSAPDKSGLPSDRFSAERTGGSVSTLTIQRTQQEDSAVYLCASSLELAGINEQFFGPGTRLTVL.

The rearrangement joins TRBV7-9 to TRBJ2-7; 8 nucleotides align to TRBD1. V trimming: 5 bases; J trimming: 4 bases; junction bases outside the gene matches: 13. CDR1 and CDR2 (germline): SEHNR, FQNEAQ (reference sequence). The CDR3 sequence is 16 residues long. CDR3 sequence: CASSGDRDRYTYEQYF. The CDR3 DNA reads as TGTGCCAGCAGCGGCGACCGGGACAGGTACACTTACGAGCAGTACTTC.

The chain uses TRBV29-1 and TRBJ2-2; D is tentatively TRBD1 or TRBD2 (5 bases each). This CDR3 region has 16 residues. V lost 6 bases and J 2 bases, leaving 19 bases between the germline ends. Germline V gene lookup returns CDR1 SQVTM and CDR2 ANQGSEA. Written as DNA, the CDR3 is TGCAGCGTGAGGGCCGGGGCAGGGAGTAACACCGGGGAGCTGTTTTTT. It specifies CSVRAGAGSNTGELFF.

For this clone: Other nucleotide sequences from this sample produce the same CDR3. DNA for the CDR3: TGCGCCAGCAGCCAAGGACTAGCGGGAAGCCAAGAGACCCAGTACTTC. Its translation: CASSQGLAGSQETQYF. The chain carries TRBV4-3 and TRBJ2-5; 11 bases line up with TRBD2. The ends lost 1 base at V and 1 base at J; junction bases unmatched: 2. Germline values: CDR1 LGHNA, CDR2 YSLEER. The CDR3 has 16 amino acids.

V gene TRBV10-2 combines with J gene TRBJ1-4; D call uncertain. The CDR3 spans 16 residues. Germline CDR1 WSHSY, CDR2 SAAADI. Trimming took 2 bases from V and 8 from J, leaving 18 bases between them. The CDR3 region has the DNA TGCGCCAGCAGTGAGGGAAAATCGGGTCTAGTCGAAAAACTGTTTTTT. Amino acids: CASSEGKSGLVEKLFF.

J is TRBJ2-7 and V is TRBV11-2; 11 bases fit TRBD2. The CDR3 covers 16 residues. CDR1 is SGHAT and CDR2 is FQNNGV in the germline V gene. The V segment lost 5 bases and the J segment 3 bases; nucleotides outside the gene matches: 9. CDR3 DNA: TGTGCCAGCAGCCCGATAGCGGGAGGGACTCGCTACGAGCAGTACTTC. This gives the protein CASSPIAGGTRYEQYF.

The V and J genes are TRBV6-1 and TRBJ2-7, with TRBD1 matching 7 bases. With 7 bases clipped from V and 5 bases from J, the junction kept 8 bases outside the gene matches. This CDR3 is 13 amino acids long. Germline CDR1 is MNHNS and CDR2 is SASEGT. CDR3: CASTPTGFHEQYF. DNA of the CDR3: TGTGCCAGCACCCCGACAGGGTTCCACGAGCAGTACTTC.

The chain uses TRBV5-1 and TRBJ2-4; the D gene is possibly TRBD1 (6 bases). Per germline, CDR1 SGHRS and CDR2 YFSETQ. The length of the CDR3 is 19 residues. Deletions cut 1 base from V and 6 bases from J, with 26 bases between. The CDR3 DNA sequence: TGCGCCAGCAGCTTGAATAGAGTGGGTTGGGACATCATGGGAAACATTCAGTACTTC. This translates into CASSLNRVGWDIMGNIQYF.

The genes are TRBV7-8 and TRBJ2-3; D is unclear. The CDR3 sequence is 10 residues long. The ends were cut back, 7 bases at V and 10 bases at J, with 9 bases in the middle. Germline V CDR1 and CDR2: SGHVS, FQNEAQ. The CDR3: CASTRSPQYF. The CDR3 DNA reads as TGTGCCAGCACCCGAAGTCCGCAGTATTTT.

As regards this clone: Within the sample, other DNA sequences also encode this same CDR3. The chain links TRBV9 to TRBJ2-2; D gene ambiguous. Germline CDR1 SGDLS, CDR2 YYNGEE. The length of the CDR3 is 13 residues. The V gene lost 4 bases and the J gene lost 4 bases, with 8 bases spanning the gap. CDR3: CASSPPSTGELFF. The CDR3 DNA follows: TGTGCCAGCAGCCCCCCCTCCACCGGGGAGCTGTTTTTT.

A note on this clone: Within the sample, other DNA sequences also encode this same CDR3. The V call is TRBV4-1, the J call TRBJ2-7, with D unclear. In germline, CDR1 is MGHRA, CDR2 YSYEKL. The length of the CDR3 is 15 residues. V shed 0 bases and J shed 2 bases, with 11 bases lying between them. The CDR3 here is CASSQDLGRAYEQYF. Written as DNA, the CDR3 is TGCGCCAGCAGCCAAGATCTCGGCAGAGCCTACGAGCAGTACTTC.

This clone showed up just a few times. The chain joins TRBV30 to TRBJ1-1; no clear D. There are 13 residues in the CDR3. The V gene lost 0 bases and the J gene lost 1 base, with 6 bases spanning the gap. CDR1 is GTSNPN and CDR2 is SVGIG in the germline V gene (reference sequence). The CDR3 reads CAWSVYRNTEAFF. The CDR3 DNA follows: TGTGCCTGGAGTGTTTACAGGAACACTGAAGCTTTCTTT.

This sequence joins TRBV11-2 and TRBJ2-1; 9 bases map to TRBD2. CDR3 size: 14 residues. With V trimmed by 1 base and J by 10 bases, 5 bases remained unmatched. Per the germline V gene, CDR1 is SGHAT and CDR2 is FQNNGV. CDR3 DNA sequence: TGTGCCAGCAGCTTAGTTAGGACTAGCGACGAGCAGTTCTTC. The encoded protein is CASSLVRTSDEQFF.

This chain joins TRBV5-5 and TRBJ2-7; the D call may be TRBD1 or TRBD2 (5 bases each). The V gene lost 4 bases and the J gene lost 2 bases, with 13 bases spanning the gap. The CDR3 runs 14 residues. Germline-derived CDR1 and CDR2 are SGHKS and YYEKEE (reference sequence). CDR3 region: CASSHEGPAYEQYF. The DNA for the CDR3 is TGTGCCAGCAGCCACGAGGGGCCAGCCTACGAGCAGTACTTC.